The 14 T cell receptor beta chains below were found in one sample sequenced in a study of Graves' ophthalmopathy and Graves' hyperthyroidism. For repertoire sequencing, the TCR beta CDR3 regions were amplified from RNA transcripts. First-round RT-PCR employed HTBI primers, with a second-round multiplex PCR after it. TCRdb reanalysed the multiplex PCR reads using MiXCR and keeps one entry per CDR3 protein. The data show 340,000 or so distinct CDR3 sequences, roughly a sixth seen once. Sequencing was carried out using peripheral blood. The source is an adult man with Graves' ophthalmopathy.

In its sample, this clonotype was seen many times. The chain joins TRBV5-1 to TRBJ2-7; D may be TRBD2 (7 bases). The CDR3 is 11 amino acids. Looked up from germline, CDR1 is SGHRS and CDR2 is YFSETQ. V was shortened by 7 bases and J by 7 bases, with 12 bases between the two germline ends. In nucleotides, the CDR3 is TGCGCCAGCGGGGGGGCGAAAGAGCAGTACTTC. Protein product: CASGGAKEQYF.

The sample holds many counts of this clonotype. The CDR3, as DNA: TGTGCCAGCAGGGGAGACAGGACGTCGGGTGAAGCTTTCTTT. Its translation: CASRGDRTSGEAFF. The chain uses TRBV27 and TRBJ1-1; TRBD1 might be the D (6 bases). The V end was cut by 6 bases, the J end by 7 bases, with 18 bases between. CDR1 and CDR2 (germline): MNHEY, SMNVEV (reference sequence). The CDR3 spans 14 residues.

As regards this clonotype: The conserved phenylalanine or tryptophan is not found at the CDR3 terminus, so this likely reflects a read error. The CDR3 sequence is CASSFATGEDEQYL. The CDR3 nucleotides are TGTGCCAGCAGCTTTGCGACGGGAGAGGACGAGCAGTACCTC. V and J are TRBV27 and TRBJ2-7, with a possible D match to TRBD2 (6 bases). From germline, CDR1 is MNHEY and CDR2 SMNVEV (reference sequence). Trimming shortened V by 6 bases and J by 5 bases, and 17 bases separated the two germline ends. The CDR3 totals 14 residues.

V gene TRBV28 combines with J gene TRBJ1-1; no clear D gene. Per germline, CDR1 MDHEN and CDR2 SYDVKM. This CDR3 is built from 15 residues. V gave up 3 bases and J gave up 1 base, with 12 bases separating them. CDR3 bases: TGTGCCAGCAGTTTCCTATTTAGTACGAACACTGAAGCTTTCTTT. Its translation is CASSFLFSTNTEAFF.

There are many counts of this clonotype. The rearrangement uses TRBV5-1 and TRBJ2-5, with D tentatively TRBD1 (5 bases). The CDR3 is 14 residues long. Trimming stripped 4 bases from V and 2 bases from J, with 12 bases between. The germline CDR1 and CDR2 sequences are SGHRS and YFSETQ. CDR3 DNA sequence: TGCGCCAGCAGCCCTTCCAGGGATCAAGAGACCCAGTACTTC. Protein product: CASSPSRDQETQYF.

There are many counts of this clonotype. V is TRBV5-1 and J is TRBJ1-2; D remains unclear. Trimming took off 0 bases at V and 0 bases at J, with 6 bases between the two ends. The germline gives CDR1 SGHRS, CDR2 YFSETQ. This CDR3 spans 14 amino acids. CDR3 loop: CASSLDSTNYGYTF. The CDR3 region has the DNA TGCGCCAGCAGCTTGGACAGTACTAACTATGGCTACACCTTC.

This clonotype was seen repeatedly, ten times or more. This chain joins TRBV28 and TRBJ1-6, with TRBD1 matching over 9 bases. Unmatched junction bases numbered 7, after V lost 6 bases and J lost 7 bases. Per germline, CDR1 MDHEN and CDR2 SYDVKM. CDR3 length equals 15 residues. In nucleotides, the CDR3 is TGTGCCAGCAGATCCGGGACAGGGAGGAATTCACCCCTCCACTTT. Protein sequence: CASRSGTGRNSPLHF.

This clonotype was counted at least ten times. This rearrangement joins TRBV29-1 to TRBJ2-5; D gene ambiguous. CDR3 length: 15 amino acids. Germline CDR1 is SQVTM and CDR2 is ANQGSEA. The V end lost 1 base, the J end lost 2 bases, and 14 bases lay between the germline ends. In DNA, the CDR3 is TGCAGCGTTGAAGTGGGCAGTTTCCTTCAAGAGACCCAGTACTTC. Translation gives CSVEVGSFLQETQYF.

This clonotype was recorded at least ten times. The chain has TRBV4-1 and TRBJ1-5; D is perhaps TRBD1 (5 bases). This CDR3 has 18 amino acids. Trimming pared 3 bases from V and 0 bases from J, leaving 18 bases between. Germline values: CDR1 MGHRA, CDR2 YSYEKL. The CDR3 loop reads CASSQSGDGGYSNQPQHF. The CDR3 DNA is TGCGCCAGCAGCCAGTCGGGGGATGGAGGGTATAGCAATCAGCCCCAGCATTTT.

Ten or more counts support this clonotype. The CDR3 is CATSDSGRSGNTIYF. Written as DNA, the CDR3 is TGTGCCACCAGTGACAGTGGACGCTCTGGAAACACCATATATTTT. This sequence joins TRBV24-1 and TRBJ1-3; D remains unclear. Germline V gene sequence: CDR1 KGHDR, CDR2 SFDVKD. Trimming removed 4 bases at V and 0 bases at J, with 9 bases between. This CDR3 is 15 amino acids long.

There are many counts of this clonotype. The CDR3 DNA follows: TGTGCCAGCAGTTGGACAGGGGGGAACACTGAAGCTTTCTTT. It specifies CASSWTGGNTEAFF. The V call is TRBV6-2 or TRBV6-3, the J call TRBJ1-1; 10 bases map to TRBD1. The CDR3 extends over 14 amino acids. CDR1 is MNHEY, CDR2 SVGEGT, per germline. Trimming took 4 bases from V and 1 from J; bases not matched to a gene: 0.

This clonotype was seen at least ten times. This rearrangement joins TRBV19 to TRBJ2-7; D perhaps matches TRBD1 (8 bases). Looked up from germline, CDR1 is LNHDA and CDR2 is SQIVND (reference sequence). CDR3 length: 14 residues. V was shortened by 4 bases and J by 5 bases, with 15 bases between the two germline ends. CDR3 in amino acids: CASSNRGGSHEQYF. As DNA, the CDR3 is TGTGCCAGTAGTAACAGGGGGGGGAGCCACGAGCAGTACTTC.

This clonotype was recorded at least ten times. The chain joins TRBV6-5 to TRBJ2-7; D is perhaps TRBD2 (6 bases). The V end lost 0 bases, the J end lost 3 bases, and 15 bases lay between the germline ends. From germline, CDR1 is MNHEY and CDR2 SVGAGI. This CDR3 is built from 16 residues. CDR3 nucleotide sequence: TGTGCCAGCAGTTACTCGAAGAGGGAGGAGGTCTACGAGCAGTACTTC. Encoded protein: CASSYSKREEVYEQYF.

This clonotype showed up many times. The chain carries TRBV20-1 and TRBJ2-2; D is possibly TRBD1 or TRBD2 (6 bases each). Trimming stripped 5 bases from V and 3 bases from J, with 13 bases between. From germline, CDR1 is DFQATT and CDR2 SNEGSKA (reference sequence). The CDR3 runs 14 residues. CDR3 amino acids: CSARGPGHTGELFF. In nucleotides, the CDR3 is TGCAGTGCTCGGGGGCCGGGCCACACCGGGGAGCTGTTTTTT.